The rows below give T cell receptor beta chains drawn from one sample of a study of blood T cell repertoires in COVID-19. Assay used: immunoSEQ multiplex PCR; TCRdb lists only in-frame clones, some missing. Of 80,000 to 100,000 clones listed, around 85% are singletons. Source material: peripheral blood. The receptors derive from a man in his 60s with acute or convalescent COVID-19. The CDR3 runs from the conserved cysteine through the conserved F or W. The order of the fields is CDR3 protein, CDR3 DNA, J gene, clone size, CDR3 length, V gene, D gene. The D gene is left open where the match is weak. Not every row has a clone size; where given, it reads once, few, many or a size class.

CDR3: CASGGLTKSYEQYF
DNA: TGTGCCAGCGGTGGACTCACAAAATCCTACGAGCAGTACTTC
J: TRBJ2-7
size: NA
length: 14
V: TRBV4-2
D: NA

CDR3: CASSTGQTIYNEQFF
DNA: TGCGCCAGCAGCACGGGACAAACCATATACAATGAGCAGTTCTTC
J: TRBJ2-1
size: once
length: 15
V: TRBV5-1
D: NA

CDR3: CANSRERGDTQYF
DNA: TGTGCCAACTCCCGGGAGAGGGGAGATACGCAGTATTTT
J: TRBJ2-3
size: few
length: 13
V: TRBV12-3/TRBV12-4
D: NA

CDR3: CASSLVVGSALGKLFF
DNA: TGTGCCAGCAGCTTAGTCGTTGGCAGTGCCCTAGGAAAACTGTTTTTT
J: TRBJ1-4
size: NA
length: 16
V: TRBV11-3
D: NA

CDR3: CASSSYSGPYEQYF
DNA: TGTGCCAGCAGCTCGTATAGCGGCCCCTACGAGCAGTACTTC
J: TRBJ2-7
size: NA
length: 14
V: TRBV7-2
D: NA

CDR3: CASSQDSRSYNEQFF
DNA: TGCGCCAGCAGCCAAGATTCGCGCTCCTACAATGAGCAGTTCTTC
J: TRBJ2-1
size: NA
length: 15
V: TRBV4-3
D: NA

CDR3: CASTDRAGFYNEQFF
DNA: TGTGCCAGTACGGACAGGGCCGGTTTCTACAATGAGCAGTTCTTC
J: TRBJ2-1
size: NA
length: 15
V: TRBV19
D: TRBD1

CDR3: CASSYGQGGYYGYTF
DNA: TGTGCCAGCAGCTACGGACAGGGGGGTTATTATGGCTACACCTTC
J: TRBJ1-2
size: NA
length: 15
V: TRBV7-9
D: TRBD1

CDR3: CSVAVGIYEQYF
DNA: TGCAGCGTTGCGGTCGGGATCTACGAGCAGTACTTC
J: TRBJ2-7
size: NA
length: 12
V: TRBV29-1
D: NA

CDR3: CASSPDGGFMGQTYEQYF
DNA: TGTGCCAGCAGCCCCGATGGGGGATTTATGGGACAGACCTACGAGCAGTACTTC
J: TRBJ2-7
size: NA
length: 18
V: TRBV7-9
D: TRBD1

CDR3: CASSLTLSGDTQYF
DNA: TGTGCCAGCAGCCTGACACTATCGGGGGATACGCAGTATTTT
J: TRBJ2-3
size: NA
length: 14
V: TRBV28
D: NA

CDR3: CATSDYAGTTSNEQFF
DNA: TGTGCCACCAGTGATTACGCCGGGACTACCAGCAATGAGCAGTTCTTC
J: TRBJ2-1
size: once
length: 16
V: TRBV24-1
D: TRBD2

CDR3: CASSSGRGNEKLFF
DNA: TGTGCCAGCAGTTCCGGGAGGGGTAATGAAAAACTGTTTTTT
J: TRBJ1-4
size: NA
length: 14
V: TRBV6-5
D: NA

CDR3: CASSSHTSGGVTSTDTQYF
DNA: TGTGCCAGCAGTTCCCATACTAGCGGGGGCGTAACTAGCACAGATACGCAGTATTTT
J: TRBJ2-3
size: NA
length: 19
V: TRBV6-2/TRBV6-3
D: TRBD2

CDR3: CSASDLAERYTDTQYF
DNA: TGCAGTGCTAGTGACCTAGCGGAGAGATACACAGATACGCAGTATTTT
J: TRBJ2-3
size: NA
length: 16
V: TRBV20-1
D: TRBD2

CDR3: CAISESVLGGETQYF
DNA: TGTGCCATCAGTGAGTCTGTTTTAGGGGGCGAGACCCAGTACTTC
J: TRBJ2-5
size: NA
length: 15
V: TRBV10-3
D: TRBD1

CDR3: CASSPRWGQGDQPQHF
DNA: TGTGCCAGCAGCCCTAGATGGGGACAGGGAGATCAGCCCCAGCATTTT
J: TRBJ1-5
size: NA
length: 16
V: TRBV7-2
D: TRBD1

CDR3: CASSGTGGGPGLAGGPTDTQYF
DNA: TGTGCCAGCAGTGGCACAGGGGGGGGACCGGGACTAGCGGGAGGGCCTACAGATACGCAGTATTTT
J: TRBJ2-3
size: NA
length: 22
V: TRBV28
D: TRBD2

CDR3: CASSVGGYNEQFF
DNA: TGTGCCAGCAGTGTCGGCGGATACAATGAGCAGTTCTTC
J: TRBJ2-1
size: few
length: 13
V: TRBV2
D: NA

CDR3: CATSRQGEVEKLFF
DNA: TGTGCCACCAGCAGACAGGGGGAGGTTGAAAAACTGTTTTTT
J: TRBJ1-4
size: NA
length: 14
V: TRBV15
D: TRBD1

CDR3: CASSPLQGELAEAFF
DNA: TGCGCCAGCAGCCCCCTACAGGGCGAGTTGGCTGAAGCTTTCTTT
J: TRBJ1-1
size: NA
length: 15
V: TRBV5-1
D: NA

CDR3: CASSRDDVTYEQYF
DNA: TGTGCCAGCAGTCGGGATGACGTAACCTACGAGCAGTACTTC
J: TRBJ2-7
size: NA
length: 14
V: TRBV7-9
D: NA

CDR3: CASSQAGAPRNEQFF
DNA: TGTGCCAGCAGCCAAGCGGGAGCCCCCCGCAATGAGCAGTTCTTC
J: TRBJ2-1
size: NA
length: 15
V: TRBV6-2/TRBV6-3
D: TRBD2

CDR3: CASSAWTGAQETQYF
DNA: TGTGCCAGCAGCGCCTGGACAGGGGCACAAGAGACCCAGTACTTC
J: TRBJ2-5
size: NA
length: 15
V: TRBV9
D: TRBD1

CDR3: CASRSSGGEQYF
DNA: TGTGCCAGCAGGTCTTCAGGGGGCGAGCAGTACTTC
J: TRBJ2-7
size: NA
length: 12
V: TRBV6-6
D: TRBD1

CDR3: CASSGGQGNTEAFF
DNA: TGCGCCAGCAGTGGTGGACAGGGGAACACTGAAGCTTTCTTT
J: TRBJ1-1
size: NA
length: 14
V: TRBV10-1
D: TRBD1

CDR3: CASSYRTGRTGANVLTF
DNA: TGTGCCAGCAGTTACAGGACGGGAAGAACGGGGGCCAACGTCCTGACTTTC
J: TRBJ2-6
size: NA
length: 17
V: TRBV6-2/TRBV6-3
D: NA

CDR3: CASSLSGYRDREEKLFF
DNA: TGTGCCAGCAGTTTATCCGGTTACCGGGACAGGGAGGAAAAACTGTTTTTT
J: TRBJ1-4
size: NA
length: 17
V: TRBV28
D: TRBD1

CDR3: CASSRTGSSYEQYF
DNA: TGCGCCAGCAGCCGGACAGGGAGCTCCTACGAGCAGTACTTC
J: TRBJ2-7
size: few
length: 14
V: TRBV4-1
D: TRBD1

CDR3: CASRSGTASSYEQYF
DNA: TGTGCCAGCAGGAGCGGGACTGCCAGCTCCTACGAGCAGTACTTC
J: TRBJ2-7
size: NA
length: 15
V: TRBV6-5
D: TRBD2

CDR3: CASSLRSGAGEQFF
DNA: TGTGCCAGCAGCTTGAGGTCTGGGGCGGGAGAGCAGTTCTTC
J: TRBJ2-1
size: NA
length: 14
V: TRBV7-2
D: NA

CDR3: CASSPDRTQETQYF
DNA: TGTGCCAGCAGCCCCGACAGGACCCAAGAGACCCAGTACTTC
J: TRBJ2-5
size: NA
length: 14
V: TRBV5-4
D: NA

CDR3: CASSRSGRAQYF
DNA: TGTGCCAGCAGTCGCTCCGGCAGGGCCCAGTACTTC
J: TRBJ2-5
size: NA
length: 12
V: TRBV28
D: NA

CDR3: CASSQAYYTDTQYF
DNA: TGTGCCAGCAGCCAAGCCTACTACACAGATACGCAGTATTTT
J: TRBJ2-3
size: NA
length: 14
V: TRBV3-1/TRBV3-2
D: NA

CDR3: CASSLKGATGELFF
DNA: TGTGCCAGCAGCTTAAAAGGGGCTACCGGGGAGCTGTTTTTT
J: TRBJ2-2
size: NA
length: 14
V: TRBV5-4
D: NA

CDR3: CASSLGTAYEQYF
DNA: TGTGCCAGCAGCTTAGGGACAGCCTACGAGCAGTACTTC
J: TRBJ2-7
size: once
length: 13
V: TRBV28
D: TRBD1

CDR3: CASSQGSAGAYYGYTF
DNA: TGTGCCAGCAGCCAAGGGTCGGCAGGGGCATACTATGGCTACACCTTC
J: TRBJ1-2
size: NA
length: 16
V: TRBV3-1/TRBV3-2
D: NA

CDR3: CASSQDLYSLGDYGYTF
DNA: TGTGCCAGCAGCCAAGATCTTTACAGTCTGGGAGACTATGGCTACACCTTC
J: TRBJ1-2
size: NA
length: 17
V: TRBV3-1/TRBV3-2
D: NA

CDR3: CASSGGHTEAFF
DNA: TGCGCCAGCAGTGGTGGGCACACTGAAGCTTTCTTT
J: TRBJ1-1
size: NA
length: 12
V: TRBV10-2
D: NA

CDR3: CASRETGLGNSPLHF
DNA: TGTGCCAGCAGAGAAACAGGGCTCGGTAATTCACCCCTCCACTTT
J: TRBJ1-6
size: NA
length: 15
V: TRBV27
D: NA

CDR3: CAISLQGVGSPLHF
DNA: TGTGCCATCAGTTTACAGGGTGTAGGGTCACCCCTCCACTTT
J: TRBJ1-6
size: NA
length: 14
V: TRBV10-3
D: NA

CDR3: CASSLSGGNTEAFF
DNA: TGTGCCAGCAGCTTATCAGGGGGGAACACTGAAGCTTTCTTT
J: TRBJ1-1
size: once
length: 14
V: TRBV7-6
D: TRBD1

CDR3: CASNTYPLAGQPQHF
DNA: TGTGCCAGCAACACCTACCCACTGGCGGGTCAGCCCCAGCATTTT
J: TRBJ1-5
size: NA
length: 15
V: TRBV6-5
D: NA

CDR3: CASSPKGARTGELFF
DNA: TGTGCCAGCAGTCCCAAGGGGGCGCGCACCGGGGAGCTGTTTTTT
J: TRBJ2-2
size: NA
length: 15
V: TRBV28
D: TRBD1